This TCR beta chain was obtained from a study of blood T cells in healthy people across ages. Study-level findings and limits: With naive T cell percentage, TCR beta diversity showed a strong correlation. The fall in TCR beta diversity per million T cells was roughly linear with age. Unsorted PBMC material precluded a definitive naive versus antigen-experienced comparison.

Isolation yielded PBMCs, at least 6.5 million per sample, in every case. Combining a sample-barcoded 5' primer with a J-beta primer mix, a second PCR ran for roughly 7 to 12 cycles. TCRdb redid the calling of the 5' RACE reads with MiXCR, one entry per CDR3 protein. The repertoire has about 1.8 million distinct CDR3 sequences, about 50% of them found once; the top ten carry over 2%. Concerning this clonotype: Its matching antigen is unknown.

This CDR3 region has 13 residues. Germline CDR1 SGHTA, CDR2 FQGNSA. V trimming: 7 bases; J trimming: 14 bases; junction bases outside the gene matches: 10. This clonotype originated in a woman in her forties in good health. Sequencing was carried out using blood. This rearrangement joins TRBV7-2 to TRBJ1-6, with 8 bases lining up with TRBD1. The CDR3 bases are TGTGCCAGCACCAGGGGGCTCCTAGGGGCCCTCCACTTT. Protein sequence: CASTRGLLGALHF.